The 10 T cell receptor beta chains below were found in one sample sequenced in a study of high-grade serous ovarian cancer treatment subgroups. Tumor samples were obtained before definitive surgery or chemotherapy. Generated by immunoSEQ multiplex PCR, the TCRdb table keeps only in-frame clones and is missing some. The table records approximately 5,700 clones, 79% of them present only once. The sample taken for sequencing was tumor tissue. The receptors here all came from a human donor with high-grade serous ovarian cancer.

The V gene is TRBV20-1, the J gene TRBJ1-6; D gene unclear. Germline V gene lookup returns CDR1 DFQATT and CDR2 SNEGSKA (reference sequence). Between the trimmed V and J ends, which lost 0 bases and 15 bases, there was a span of 9 bases. This CDR3 contains 11 residues. As DNA, the CDR3 is TGCAGTGCTAGAGATCGATCGGACCTCCACTTT. Translation gives CSARDRSDLHF.

This chain links TRBV7-2 with TRBJ1-6; 8 nucleotides line up with TRBD1. The J segment lost 7 bases and the V segment lost 5 bases, leaving 7 bases of the junction unmatched. The CDR3 extends over 15 amino acids. Germline V CDR1 and CDR2: SGHTA, FQGNSA. Here the CDR3 DNA reads TGTGCCAGCAGCGCCGGACAGGGCGTCAATTCACCCCTCCACTTT. It codes for CASSAGQGVNSPLHF.

This clone was seen a handful of times. The chain is built from TRBV5-1 and TRBJ1-6; 9 bases agree with TRBD1. The CDR3 is 14 amino acids. Germline loops: CDR1 SGHRS, CDR2 YFSETQ. Germline trimming cut 4 bases from V and 7 bases from J; bases unmatched to any gene: 3. The CDR3, as DNA: TGCGCCAGCAGCCGTACAGGGGGCAATTCACCCCTCCACTTT. Amino acids: CASSRTGGNSPLHF. The complete variable domain, with remaining parts taken from reference TRBV5-1 and TRBJ1-6, reads KAGVTQTPRYLIKTRGQQVTLSCSPISGHRSVSWYQQTPGQGLQFLFEYFSETQRNKGNFPGRFSGRQFSNSRSEMNVSTLELGDSALYLCASSRTGGNSPLHFGNGTRLTVT.

The chain employs TRBV30 and TRBJ1-5; no clear D gene. This CDR3 is built from 12 residues. CDR1 and CDR2 (germline): GTSNPN, SVGIG (reference sequence). Trimming pared 5 bases from V and 1 base from J, leaving 6 bases between. The CDR3 loop is CAWGRSNQPQHF. The CDR3, as DNA: TGTGCCTGGGGCAGGAGCAATCAGCCCCAGCATTTT.

This chain uses TRBV29-1 with TRBJ1-2, with D possibly TRBD1 on 5 matching bases. CDR1 and CDR2 (germline): SQVTM, ANQGSEA. This CDR3 comprises 15 residues. Trimming shortened V by 5 bases and J by 4 bases, and 20 bases separated the two germline ends. The chain's CDR3 is CSVYGTAAWGYGYTF. For the CDR3, the DNA is TGCAGCGTTTATGGGACGGCGGCCTGGGGCTATGGCTACACCTTC.

To note about this clone: Other DNA sequences in this specimen translate into the identical CDR3. The chain joins TRBV5-4 to TRBJ2-3, with 9 bases that match TRBD2. Losses at the gene ends were 1 base for V and 2 bases for J; bases not matched to a gene: 5. Germline CDR1 reads SGHNT; CDR2 reads YYREEE (reference sequence). This CDR3 region has 16 residues. CDR3 amino acids: CASSLRVAGATDTQYF. The DNA of the CDR3 is TGTGCCAGCAGCTTGCGGGTAGCGGGGGCCACAGATACGCAGTATTTT.

The V call is TRBV27, the J call TRBJ2-2; 8 bases line up with TRBD1. The CDR3 is 14 residues long. Germline V CDR1 and CDR2: MNHEY, SMNVEV (reference sequence). V gave up 7 bases and J gave up 6 bases; unmatched junction bases: 7. This chain's CDR3 is CASKGTGIAGELFF. In DNA, the CDR3 is TGTGCCAGCAAAGGGACAGGAATAGCCGGGGAGCTGTTTTTT.

The chain recombines TRBV7-2 with TRBJ1-2, with a possible D match to TRBD1 (5 bases). Germline V gives CDR1 SGHTA, CDR2 FQGNSA. Between the trimmed V and J ends, which lost 1 base and 5 bases, there was a span of 23 bases. This CDR3 region has 18 residues. The CDR3 DNA is TGTGCCAGCAGCTTAGAAAGGCGGAGCCAGGGAGGAAGGTATGGCTACACCTTC. Amino acids: CASSLERRSQGGRYGYTF.

The CDR3 loop reads CASSLEQGAPYEQYF. The CDR3 DNA follows: TGCGCCAGCAGCTTGGAACAGGGGGCCCCCTACGAGCAGTACTTC. The chain is built from TRBV5-1 and TRBJ2-7; 9 bases match TRBD1. Germline V gives CDR1 SGHRS, CDR2 YFSETQ. V dropped 0 bases and J dropped 2; count of bases not matched to a gene: 3. The CDR3 extends over 15 amino acids.

The genes are TRBV25-1 and TRBJ1-2; D may be TRBD1 (6 bases). Germline CDR1 MGHDK, CDR2 SYGVNS. CDR3 size: 15 residues. V dropped 3 bases and J dropped 4 bases, with 15 bases sitting between them. CDR3 coding DNA: TGTGCCAGCAGTGAGACAGGCGGCGAGGGCTATGGCTACACCTTC. Translating gives CASSETGGEGYGYTF.